This T cell receptor beta chain is drawn from a study of early T cells in non-severe SARS-CoV-2 infection. Across the study: Chains from this unsorted whole-blood bulk RNA could not be paired. Overall study results and limits: There was a bias toward anti-spike CD8 responses in VDJdb matching, which missed private and CD4 specificities.

The CDR3 has 16 residues. V lost 3 bases and J 0 bases, leaving 14 bases between the germline ends. The germline V gene has CDR1 SGHVS and CDR2 FNYEAQ. Researchers tagged individual cDNA molecules with unique molecular identifiers. Via MiXCR, TCRdb re-called the 5' RACE reads, giving one row per CDR3 protein. In the table there are tens of thousands of distinct CDR3 sequences, 9.5% to 15% of which are singletons. Many counts were recorded for this clonotype. The antigen remains unidentified. The rearrangement joins TRBV7-6 to TRBJ2-5, with TRBD1 as a possible D gene (7 bases). The sample in question was whole blood, obtained at baseline. The clonotype originates from an adult who was a healthcare worker with PCR-confirmed SARS-CoV-2 infection or an uninfected control (not recorded which). The donor label of this sample is uncertain. This chain's CDR3 is CASSLAGQTYQETQYF. Written as DNA, the CDR3 is TGTGCCAGCAGCTTGGCGGGACAGACGTACCAAGAGACCCAGTACTTC.